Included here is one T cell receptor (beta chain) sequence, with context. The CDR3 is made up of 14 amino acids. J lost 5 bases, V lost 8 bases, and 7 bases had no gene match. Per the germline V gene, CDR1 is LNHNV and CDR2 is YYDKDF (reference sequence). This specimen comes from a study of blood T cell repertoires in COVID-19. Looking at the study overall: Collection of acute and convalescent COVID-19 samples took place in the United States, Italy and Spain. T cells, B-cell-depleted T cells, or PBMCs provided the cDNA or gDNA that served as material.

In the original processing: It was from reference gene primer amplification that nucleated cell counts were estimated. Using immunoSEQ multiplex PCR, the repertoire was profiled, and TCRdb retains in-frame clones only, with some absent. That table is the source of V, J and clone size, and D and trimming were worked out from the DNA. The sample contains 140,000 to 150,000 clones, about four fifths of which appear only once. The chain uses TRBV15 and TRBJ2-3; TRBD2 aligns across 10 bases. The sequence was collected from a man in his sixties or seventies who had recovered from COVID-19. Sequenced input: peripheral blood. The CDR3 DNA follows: TGTGCCACCGGATCTAGCGGGAGTCGAGATACGCAGTATTTT. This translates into CATGSSGSRDTQYF.